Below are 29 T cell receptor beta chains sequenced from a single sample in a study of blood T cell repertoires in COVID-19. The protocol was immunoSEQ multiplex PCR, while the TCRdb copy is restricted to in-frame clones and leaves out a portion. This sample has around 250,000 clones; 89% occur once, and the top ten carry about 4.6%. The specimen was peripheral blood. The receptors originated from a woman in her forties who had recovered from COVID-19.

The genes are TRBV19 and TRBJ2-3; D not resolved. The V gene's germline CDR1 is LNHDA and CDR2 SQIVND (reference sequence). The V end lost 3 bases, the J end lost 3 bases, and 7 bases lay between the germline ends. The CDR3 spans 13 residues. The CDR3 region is CASSISVTDTQYF. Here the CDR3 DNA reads TGTGCCAGTAGTATTTCGGTTACAGATACGCAGTATTTT.

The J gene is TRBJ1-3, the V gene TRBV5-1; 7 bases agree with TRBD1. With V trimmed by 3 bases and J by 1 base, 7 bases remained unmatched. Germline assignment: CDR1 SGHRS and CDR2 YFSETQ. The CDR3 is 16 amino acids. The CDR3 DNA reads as TGCGCCAGCAGCTCGACGTCAGGGGGGTCTGGAAACACCATATATTTT. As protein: CASSSTSGGSGNTIYF.

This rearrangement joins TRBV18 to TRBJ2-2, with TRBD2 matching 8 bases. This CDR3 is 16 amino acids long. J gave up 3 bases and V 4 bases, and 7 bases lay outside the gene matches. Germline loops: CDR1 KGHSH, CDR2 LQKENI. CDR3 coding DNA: TGTGCCAGCTCACGCTCCCCAGCGGGGGACACCGGGGAGCTGTTTTTT. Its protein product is CASSRSPAGDTGELFF. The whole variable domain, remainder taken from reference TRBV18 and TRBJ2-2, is NAGVMQNPRHLVRRRGQEARLRCSPMKGHSHVYWYRQLPEEGLKFMVYLQKENIIDESGMPKERFSAEFPKEGPSILRIQQVVRGDSAAYFCASSRSPAGDTGELFFGEGSRLTVL.

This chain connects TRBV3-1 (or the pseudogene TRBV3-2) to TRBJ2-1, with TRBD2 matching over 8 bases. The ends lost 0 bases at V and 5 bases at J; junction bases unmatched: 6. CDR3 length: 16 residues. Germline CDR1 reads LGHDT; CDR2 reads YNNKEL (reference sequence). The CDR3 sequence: CASSQDIAGYHNEQFF. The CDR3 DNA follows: TGTGCCAGCAGCCAAGACATAGCGGGGTATCACAATGAGCAGTTCTTC.

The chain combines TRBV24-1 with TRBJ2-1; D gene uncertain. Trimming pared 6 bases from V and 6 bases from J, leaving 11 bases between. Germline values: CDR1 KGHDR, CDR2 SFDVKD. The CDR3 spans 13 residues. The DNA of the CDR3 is TGTGCCACCAGTCAGGAAGTGCCCAATGAGCAGTTCTTC. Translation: CATSQEVPNEQFF.

This CDR3 reads CASSLRDGGGNLYEQYF. In nucleotides, the CDR3 is TGTGCCAGCTCGCTACGGGATGGCGGGGGGAATTTGTACGAGCAGTACTTC. The V gene is TRBV18, the J gene TRBJ2-7; 8 bases align to TRBD2. The V segment lost 6 bases and the J segment 4 bases; nucleotides outside the gene matches: 17. This CDR3 contains 17 residues. Looked up from germline, CDR1 is KGHSH and CDR2 is LQKENI.

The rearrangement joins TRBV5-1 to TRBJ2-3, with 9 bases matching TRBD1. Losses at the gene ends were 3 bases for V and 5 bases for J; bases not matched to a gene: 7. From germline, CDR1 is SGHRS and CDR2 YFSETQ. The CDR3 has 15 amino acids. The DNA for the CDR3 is TGCGCCAGCAGCTCGGGTGGGACAGGGCAAGATACGCAGTATTTT. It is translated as CASSSGGTGQDTQYF. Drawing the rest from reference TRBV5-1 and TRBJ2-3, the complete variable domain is KAGVTQTPRYLIKTRGQQVTLSCSPISGHRSVSWYQQTPGQGLQFLFEYFSETQRNKGNFPGRFSGRQFSNSRSEMNVSTLELGDSALYLCASSSGGTGQDTQYFGPGTRLTVL.

CDR3 sequence reads: CSANFYNEQFF. DNA of the CDR3: TGCAGTGCTAACTTCTACAATGAGCAGTTCTTC. The gene calls are TRBV20-1 and TRBJ2-1; D ambiguous. This CDR3 comprises 11 residues. Germline loops: CDR1 DFQATT, CDR2 SNEGSKA (reference sequence). V dropped 4 bases and J dropped 3 bases, with 4 bases sitting between them.

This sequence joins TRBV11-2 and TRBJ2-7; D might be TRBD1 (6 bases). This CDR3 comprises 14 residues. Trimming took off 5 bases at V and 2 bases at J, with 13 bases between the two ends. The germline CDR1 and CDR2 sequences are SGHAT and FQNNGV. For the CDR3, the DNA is TGTGCCAGCAGCCAAAGGGGGTGGGCCTACGAGCAGTACTTC. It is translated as CASSQRGWAYEQYF.

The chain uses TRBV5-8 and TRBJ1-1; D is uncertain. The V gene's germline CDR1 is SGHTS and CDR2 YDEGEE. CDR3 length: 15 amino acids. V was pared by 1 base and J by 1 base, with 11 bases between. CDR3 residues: CASSLRGRTNTEAFF. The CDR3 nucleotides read TGTGCCAGCAGCTTGCGTGGCCGTACGAACACTGAAGCTTTCTTT.

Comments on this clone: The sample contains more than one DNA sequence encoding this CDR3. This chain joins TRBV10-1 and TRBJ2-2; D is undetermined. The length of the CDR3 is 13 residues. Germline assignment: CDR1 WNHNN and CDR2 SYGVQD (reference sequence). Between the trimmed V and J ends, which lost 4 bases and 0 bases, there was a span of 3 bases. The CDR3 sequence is CASSGANTGELFF. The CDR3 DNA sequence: TGCGCCAGCAGTGGCGCGAACACCGGGGAGCTGTTTTTT.

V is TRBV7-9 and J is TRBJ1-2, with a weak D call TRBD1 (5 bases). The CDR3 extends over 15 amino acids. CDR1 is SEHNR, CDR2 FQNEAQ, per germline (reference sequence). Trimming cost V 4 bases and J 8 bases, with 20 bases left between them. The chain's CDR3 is CASSSSTAHPMGYTF. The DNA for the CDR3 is TGTGCCAGCAGCTCTTCGACAGCTCACCCAATGGGCTACACCTTC. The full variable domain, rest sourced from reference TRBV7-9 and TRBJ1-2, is DTGVSQNPRHKITKRGQNVTFRCDPISEHNRLYWYRQTLGQGPEFLTYFQNEAQLEKSRLLSDRFSAERPKGSFSTLEIQRTEQGDSAMYLCASSSSTAHPMGYTFGSGTRLTVV.

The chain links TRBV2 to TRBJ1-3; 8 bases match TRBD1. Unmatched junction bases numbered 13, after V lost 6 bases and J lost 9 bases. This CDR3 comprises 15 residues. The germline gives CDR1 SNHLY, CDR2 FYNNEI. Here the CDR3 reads CASRQSQGGSGTIYF. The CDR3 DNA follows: TGTGCCAGCAGACAATCACAGGGGGGTTCGGGCACCATATATTTT.

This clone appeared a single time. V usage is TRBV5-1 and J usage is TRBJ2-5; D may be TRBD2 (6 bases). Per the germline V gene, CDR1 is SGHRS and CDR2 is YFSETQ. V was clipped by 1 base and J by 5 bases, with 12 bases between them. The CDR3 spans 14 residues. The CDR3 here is CASSLTSPQETQYF. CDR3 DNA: TGCGCCAGCAGCTTGACTAGCCCACAGGAGACCCAGTACTTC.

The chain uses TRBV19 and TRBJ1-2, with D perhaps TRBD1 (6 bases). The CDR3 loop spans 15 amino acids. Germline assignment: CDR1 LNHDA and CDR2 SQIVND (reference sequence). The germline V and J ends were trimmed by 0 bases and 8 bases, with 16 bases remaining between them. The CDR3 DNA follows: TGTGCCAGTAGTATAGATACAGGGAGGGTTAAAGGCTACACCTTC. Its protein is CASSIDTGRVKGYTF.

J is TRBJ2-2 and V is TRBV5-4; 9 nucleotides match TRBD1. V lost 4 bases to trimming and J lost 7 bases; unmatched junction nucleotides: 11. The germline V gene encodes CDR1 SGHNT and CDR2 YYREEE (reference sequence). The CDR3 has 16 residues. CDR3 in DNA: TGTGCCAGCAGCGAGTCCGGGACAGGGAGGGGCGGGGAGCTGTTTTTT. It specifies CASSESGTGRGGELFF.

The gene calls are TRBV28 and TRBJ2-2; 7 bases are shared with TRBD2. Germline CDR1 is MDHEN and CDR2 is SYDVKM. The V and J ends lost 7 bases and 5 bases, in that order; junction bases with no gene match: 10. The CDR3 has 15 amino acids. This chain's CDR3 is CASKDGGLETGELFF. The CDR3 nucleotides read TGTGCCAGCAAGGACGGGGGGTTGGAAACCGGGGAGCTGTTTTTT.

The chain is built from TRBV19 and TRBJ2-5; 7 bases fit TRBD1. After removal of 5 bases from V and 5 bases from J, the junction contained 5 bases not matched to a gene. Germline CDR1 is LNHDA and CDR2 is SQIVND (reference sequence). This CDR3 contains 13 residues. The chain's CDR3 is CASSYQGQETQYF. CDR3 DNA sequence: TGTGCCAGTAGTTACCAGGGACAGGAGACCCAGTACTTC. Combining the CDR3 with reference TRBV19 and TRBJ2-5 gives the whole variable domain DGGITQSPKYLFRKEGQNVTLSCEQNLNHDAMYWYRQDPGQGLRLIYYSQIVNDFQKGDIAEGYSVSREKKESFPLTVTSAQKNPTAFYLCASSYQGQETQYFGPGTRLLVL.

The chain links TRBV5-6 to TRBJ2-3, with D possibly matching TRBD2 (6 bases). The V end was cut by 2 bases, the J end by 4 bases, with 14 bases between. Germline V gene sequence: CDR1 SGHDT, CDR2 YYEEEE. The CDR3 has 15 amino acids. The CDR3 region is CASSFGGGRADTQYF. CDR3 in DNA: TGTGCCAGCAGCTTTGGGGGAGGCCGGGCAGATACGCAGTATTTT.

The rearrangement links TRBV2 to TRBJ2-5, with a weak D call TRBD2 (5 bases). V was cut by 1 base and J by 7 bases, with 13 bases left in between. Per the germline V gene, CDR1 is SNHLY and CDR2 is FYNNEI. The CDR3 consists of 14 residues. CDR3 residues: CASSEVEAEGTQYF. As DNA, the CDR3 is TGTGCCAGCAGTGAAGTGGAGGCAGAAGGGACCCAGTACTTC.

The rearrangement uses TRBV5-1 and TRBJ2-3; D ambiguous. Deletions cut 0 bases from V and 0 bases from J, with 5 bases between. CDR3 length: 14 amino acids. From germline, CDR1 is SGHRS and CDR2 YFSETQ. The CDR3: CASSLVTSTDTQYF. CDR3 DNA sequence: TGCGCCAGCAGCTTGGTCACTAGCACAGATACGCAGTATTTT.

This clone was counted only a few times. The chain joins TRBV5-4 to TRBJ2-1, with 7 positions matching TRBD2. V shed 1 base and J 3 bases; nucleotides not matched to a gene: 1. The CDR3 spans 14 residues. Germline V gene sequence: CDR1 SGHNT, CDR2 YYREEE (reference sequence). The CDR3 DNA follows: TGTGCCAGCAGCTTGCGGGGGGTCTACAATGAGCAGTTCTTC. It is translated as CASSLRGVYNEQFF.

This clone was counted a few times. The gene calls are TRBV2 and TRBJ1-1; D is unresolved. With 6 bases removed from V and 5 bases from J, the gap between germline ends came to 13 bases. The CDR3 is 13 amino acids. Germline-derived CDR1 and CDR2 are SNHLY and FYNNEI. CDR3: CASREPYRTEAFF. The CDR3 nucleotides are TGTGCCAGCAGAGAACCCTACAGAACTGAAGCTTTCTTT. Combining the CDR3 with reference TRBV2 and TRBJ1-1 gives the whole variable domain EPEVTQTPSHQVTQMGQEVILRCVPISNHLYFYWYRQILGQKVEFLVSFYNNEISEKSEIFDDQFSVERPDGSNFTLKIRSTKLEDSAMYFCASREPYRTEAFFGQGTRLTVV.

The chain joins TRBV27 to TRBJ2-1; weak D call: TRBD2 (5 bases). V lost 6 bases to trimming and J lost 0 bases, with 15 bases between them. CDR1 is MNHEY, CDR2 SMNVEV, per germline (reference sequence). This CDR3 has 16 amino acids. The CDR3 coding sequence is TGTGCCAGCAGCCTAGAGGGCGACCGCTCCTACAATGAGCAGTTCTTC. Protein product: CASSLEGDRSYNEQFF.

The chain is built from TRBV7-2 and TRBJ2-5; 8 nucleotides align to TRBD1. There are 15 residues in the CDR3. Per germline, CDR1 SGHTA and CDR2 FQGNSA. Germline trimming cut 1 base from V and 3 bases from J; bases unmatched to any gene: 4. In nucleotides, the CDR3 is TGTGCCAGCAGCTTAGTCTCGACAGGGGAAGAGACCCAGTACTTC. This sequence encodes CASSLVSTGEETQYF.

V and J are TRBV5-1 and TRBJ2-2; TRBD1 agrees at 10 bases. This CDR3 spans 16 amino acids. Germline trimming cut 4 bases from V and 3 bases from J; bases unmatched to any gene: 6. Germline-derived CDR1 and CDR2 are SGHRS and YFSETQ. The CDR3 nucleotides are TGCGCCAGCAGCGGCGGGACAGGGGCCCACACCGGGGAGCTGTTTTTT. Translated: CASSGGTGAHTGELFF. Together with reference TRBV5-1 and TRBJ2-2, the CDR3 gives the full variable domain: KAGVTQTPRYLIKTRGQQVTLSCSPISGHRSVSWYQQTPGQGLQFLFEYFSETQRNKGNFPGRFSGRQFSNSRSEMNVSTLELGDSALYLCASSGGTGAHTGELFFGEGSRLTVL.

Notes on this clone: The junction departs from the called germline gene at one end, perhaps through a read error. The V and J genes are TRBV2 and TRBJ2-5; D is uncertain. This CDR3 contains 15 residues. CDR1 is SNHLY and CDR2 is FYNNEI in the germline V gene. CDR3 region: CASTEEIRLVETQYF. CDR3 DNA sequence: TGTGCCAGCACTGAAGAGATTAGGCTAGTAGAGACCCAGTACTTC. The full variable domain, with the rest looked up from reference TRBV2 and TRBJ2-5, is EPEVTQTPSHQVTQMGQEVILRCVPISNHLYFYWYRQILGQKVEFLVSFYNNEISEKSEIFDDQFSVERPDGSNFTLKIRSTKLEDSAMYFCASTEEIRLVETQYFGPGTRLLVL.

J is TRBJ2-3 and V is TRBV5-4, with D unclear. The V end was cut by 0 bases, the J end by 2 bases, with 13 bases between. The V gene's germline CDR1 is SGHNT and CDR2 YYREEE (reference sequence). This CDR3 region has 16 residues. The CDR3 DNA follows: TGTGCCAGCAGCTTGGCCTCCGGGTCAATCACAGATACGCAGTATTTT. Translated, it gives CASSLASGSITDTQYF.

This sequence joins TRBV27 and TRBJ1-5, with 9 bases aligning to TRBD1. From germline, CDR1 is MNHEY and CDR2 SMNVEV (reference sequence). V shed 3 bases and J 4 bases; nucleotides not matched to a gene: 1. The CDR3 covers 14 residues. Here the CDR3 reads CASSFGQGNQPQHF. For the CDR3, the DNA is TGTGCCAGCAGTTTTGGACAGGGGAATCAGCCCCAGCATTTT.